These T cell receptor beta chains were read from a single sample in a study of blood T cell repertoires in COVID-19. Clones were sequenced by immunoSEQ multiplex PCR, and TCRdb holds only the in-frame ones, with some missing. The table has 150,000 or so clones, about four fifths seen once. Input material: PBMCs or T cells enriched from blood (not recorded which). All receptors derive from a man in his 60s who had recovered from COVID-19. The CDR3 runs from the conserved cysteine through the conserved F or W. Each record gives: CDR3 protein, J gene, V gene.

CDR3aa: CASRGHDETSQHF
j_gene: TRBJ1-5
v_gene: TRBV28

CDR3aa: CASSARTDPSSGNTIYF
j_gene: TRBJ1-3
v_gene: TRBV9

CDR3aa: CASSLERGVRNEQFF
j_gene: TRBJ2-1
v_gene: TRBV7-2

CDR3aa: CASSVGIGEGNTEAFF
j_gene: TRBJ1-1
v_gene: TRBV9

CDR3aa: CASSLEGAGIAGLTEAFF
j_gene: TRBJ1-1
v_gene: TRBV28

CDR3aa: CASSRAASGNTIYF
j_gene: TRBJ1-3
v_gene: TRBV19

CDR3aa: CASSLPLTGQGNEQFF
j_gene: TRBJ2-1
v_gene: TRBV5-4

CDR3aa: CASSITIAGGPLSEQFF
j_gene: TRBJ2-1
v_gene: TRBV19

CDR3aa: CASSYGTGASYEQYF
j_gene: TRBJ2-7
v_gene: TRBV7-9

CDR3aa: CASSGMGRSLHF
j_gene: TRBJ1-6
v_gene: TRBV2

CDR3aa: CATSDPGQGAVGYTF
j_gene: TRBJ1-2
v_gene: TRBV24-1

CDR3aa: CASKREYTGELFF
j_gene: TRBJ2-2
v_gene: TRBV19

CDR3aa: CASSLTSNEQFF
j_gene: TRBJ2-1
v_gene: TRBV13

CDR3aa: CASTRGLDWNNEQFF
j_gene: TRBJ2-1
v_gene: TRBV28

CDR3aa: CASRDIRGNQPQHF
j_gene: TRBJ1-5
v_gene: TRBV2

CDR3aa: CASSLGDSTSEQYF
j_gene: TRBJ2-7
v_gene: TRBV7-9

CDR3aa: CASSPTGTSEQFF
j_gene: TRBJ2-1
v_gene: TRBV18

CDR3aa: CASSVVNNEQFF
j_gene: TRBJ2-1
v_gene: TRBV9

CDR3aa: CASSVGQGDSYEQYF
j_gene: TRBJ2-7
v_gene: TRBV9

CDR3aa: CASSAGQGSVYEQYF
j_gene: TRBJ2-7
v_gene: TRBV9

CDR3aa: CASSFAPDRAILLNEKLFF
j_gene: TRBJ1-4
v_gene: TRBV28

CDR3aa: CASSKTGLDTEAFF
j_gene: TRBJ1-1
v_gene: TRBV7-6

CDR3aa: CASSFVDTGELFF
j_gene: TRBJ2-2
v_gene: TRBV5-6

CDR3aa: CSVLTGLYEQYF
j_gene: TRBJ2-7
v_gene: TRBV29-1

CDR3aa: CASSSPRAEGNTIYF
j_gene: TRBJ1-3
v_gene: TRBV5-4

CDR3aa: CASSPGGQQADTQYF
j_gene: TRBJ2-3
v_gene: TRBV7-9

CDR3aa: CASSVGSLRDSPLHF
j_gene: TRBJ1-6
v_gene: TRBV2

CDR3aa: CASSPSQGANQPQHF
j_gene: TRBJ1-5
v_gene: TRBV9

CDR3aa: CASSVGNQGGYEQYF
j_gene: TRBJ2-7
v_gene: TRBV9